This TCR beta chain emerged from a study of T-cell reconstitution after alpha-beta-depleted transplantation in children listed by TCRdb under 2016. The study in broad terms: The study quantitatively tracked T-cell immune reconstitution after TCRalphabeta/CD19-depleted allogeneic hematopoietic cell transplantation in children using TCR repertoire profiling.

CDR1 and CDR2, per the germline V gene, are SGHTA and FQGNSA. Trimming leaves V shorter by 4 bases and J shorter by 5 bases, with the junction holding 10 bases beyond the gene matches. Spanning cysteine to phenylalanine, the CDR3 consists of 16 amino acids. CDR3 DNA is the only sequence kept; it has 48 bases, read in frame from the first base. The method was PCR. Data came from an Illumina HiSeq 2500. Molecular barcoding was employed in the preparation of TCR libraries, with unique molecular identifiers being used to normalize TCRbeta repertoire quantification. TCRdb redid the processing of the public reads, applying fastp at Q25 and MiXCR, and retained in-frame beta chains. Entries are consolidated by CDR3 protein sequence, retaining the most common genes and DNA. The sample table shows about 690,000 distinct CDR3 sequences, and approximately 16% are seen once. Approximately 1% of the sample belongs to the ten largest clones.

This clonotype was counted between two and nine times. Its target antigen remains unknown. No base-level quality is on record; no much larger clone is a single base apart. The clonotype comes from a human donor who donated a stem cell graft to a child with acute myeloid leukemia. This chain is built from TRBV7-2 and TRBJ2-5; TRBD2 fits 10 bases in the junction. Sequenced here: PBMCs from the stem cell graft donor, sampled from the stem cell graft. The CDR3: CASSSNRASGGETQYF. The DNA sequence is TGTGCCAGCAGCTCAAATAGGGCTAGCGGGGGCGAGACCCAGTACTTC.